Below, one T cell receptor (beta chain) is given with its context. Antigen unknown. A minimum of 5.5 micrograms of total RNA was extracted per sample. This record comes from a study of blood T cells in healthy people across ages. Whole-study findings and limits: Versus aged donors, long-lived donors had higher diversity and more naive CD4+ cells. One million T cells yielded diversity estimates that were considered underestimates.

Germline V lookup: CDR1 KGHSH, CDR2 LQKENI. The germline V and J ends were trimmed by 3 bases and 1 base, with 10 bases remaining between them. The CDR3 is made up of 16 amino acids. PCR was performed a second time for about 7 to 12 cycles using a sample-barcoded 5' primer and a J-beta primer mix. TCRdb redid the calling of the 5' RACE reads with MiXCR, one entry per CDR3 protein. The sample lists 1,500,000 or so distinct CDR3 sequences; approximately 63% were seen once. The chain has TRBV18 and TRBJ2-6; weak D call: TRBD1 (5 bases). This clonotype originated in a man younger than 35 in good health. Sequenced input: blood. The CDR3 DNA follows: TGTGCCAGCTCACCGCCAGGGTCTTCTGGGGCCAACGTCCTGACTTTC. It yields the protein CASSPPGSSGANVLTF.